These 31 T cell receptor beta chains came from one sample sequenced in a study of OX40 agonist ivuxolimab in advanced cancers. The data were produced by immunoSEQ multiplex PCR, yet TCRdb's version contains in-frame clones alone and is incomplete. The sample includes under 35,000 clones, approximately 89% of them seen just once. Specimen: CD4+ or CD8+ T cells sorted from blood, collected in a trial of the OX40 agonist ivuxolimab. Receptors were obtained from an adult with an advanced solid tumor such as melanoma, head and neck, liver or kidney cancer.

The CDR3 loop reads CASSGLTGKGGYEQYF. The CDR3 bases are TGTGCCAGCAGCGGACTCACCGGTAAAGGGGGCTACGAGCAGTACTTC. The genes are TRBV7-6 and TRBJ2-7; D possibly corresponds to TRBD1 (6 bases). V lost 5 bases to trimming and J lost 3 bases, with 20 bases between them. From germline, CDR1 is SGHVS and CDR2 FNYEAQ. CDR3 length: 16 residues.

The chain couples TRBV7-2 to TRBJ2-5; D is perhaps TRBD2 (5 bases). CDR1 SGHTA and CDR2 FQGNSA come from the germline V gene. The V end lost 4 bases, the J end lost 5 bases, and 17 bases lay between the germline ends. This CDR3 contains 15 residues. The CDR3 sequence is CASSSDSRTGETQYF. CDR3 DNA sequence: TGTGCCAGCAGCTCGGACTCCCGAACTGGGGAGACCCAGTACTTC.

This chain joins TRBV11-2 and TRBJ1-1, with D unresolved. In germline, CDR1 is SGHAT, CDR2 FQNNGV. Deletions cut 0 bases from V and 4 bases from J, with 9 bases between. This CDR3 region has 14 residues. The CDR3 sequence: CASSLDVGGTEAFF. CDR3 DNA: TGTGCCAGCAGCTTAGATGTAGGTGGCACTGAAGCTTTCTTT.

As DNA, the CDR3 is TGTGCCAGCAGCCGGACAGGGGGGATTATCACAGATACGCAGTATTTT. Amino acids: CASSRTGGIITDTQYF. The gene calls are TRBV5-6 and TRBJ2-3; 10 bases line up with TRBD1. This CDR3 spans 16 amino acids. In germline, CDR1 is SGHDT, CDR2 YYEEEE. V lost 4 bases, J lost 2 bases, and 7 bases stayed unmatched.

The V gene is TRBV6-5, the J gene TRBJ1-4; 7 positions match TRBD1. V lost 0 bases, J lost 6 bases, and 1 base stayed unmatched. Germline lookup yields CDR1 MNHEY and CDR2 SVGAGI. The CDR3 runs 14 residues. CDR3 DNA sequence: TGTGCCAGCAGTTACTCCACAGGGGATGAAAAACTGTTTTTT. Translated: CASSYSTGDEKLFF.

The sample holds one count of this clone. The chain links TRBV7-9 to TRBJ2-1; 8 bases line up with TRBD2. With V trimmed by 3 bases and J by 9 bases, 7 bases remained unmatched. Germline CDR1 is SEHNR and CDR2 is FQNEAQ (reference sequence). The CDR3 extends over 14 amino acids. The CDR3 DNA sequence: TGTGCCAGCAGCTTTAGCGGGATCCCCGGTGAGCAGTTCTTC. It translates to CASSFSGIPGEQFF. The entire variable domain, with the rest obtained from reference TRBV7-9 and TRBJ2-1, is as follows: DTGVSQNPRHKITKRGQNVTFRCDPISEHNRLYWYRQTLGQGPEFLTYFQNEAQLEKSRLLSDRFSAERPKGSFSTLEIQRTEQGDSAMYLCASSFSGIPGEQFFGPGTRLTVL.

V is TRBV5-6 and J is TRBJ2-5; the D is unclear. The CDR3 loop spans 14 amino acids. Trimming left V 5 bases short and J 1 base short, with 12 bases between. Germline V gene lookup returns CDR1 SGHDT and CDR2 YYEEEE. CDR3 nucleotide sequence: TGTGCCAGCAGGGGTCGTCAGTTCCAAGAGACCCAGTACTTC. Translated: CASRGRQFQETQYF. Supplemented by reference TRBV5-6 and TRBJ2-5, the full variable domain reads DAGVTQSPTHLIKTRGQQVTLRCSPKSGHDTVSWYQQALGQGPQFIFQYYEEEERQRGNFPDRFSGHQFPNYSSELNVNALLLGDSALYLCASRGRQFQETQYFGPGTRLLVL.

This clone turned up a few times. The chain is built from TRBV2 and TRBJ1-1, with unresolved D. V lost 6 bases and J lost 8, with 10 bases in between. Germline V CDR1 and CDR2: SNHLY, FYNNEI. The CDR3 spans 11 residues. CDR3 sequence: CASRFQREAFF. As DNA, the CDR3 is TGTGCCAGCAGGTTCCAGAGAGAAGCTTTCTTT.

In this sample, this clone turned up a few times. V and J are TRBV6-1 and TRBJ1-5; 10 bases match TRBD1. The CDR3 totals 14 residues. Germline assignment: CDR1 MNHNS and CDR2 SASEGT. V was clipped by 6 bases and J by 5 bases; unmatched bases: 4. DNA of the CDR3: TGTGCCAGCAGACGGGACAGGGGTGATCAGCCCCAGCATTTT. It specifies CASRRDRGDQPQHF.

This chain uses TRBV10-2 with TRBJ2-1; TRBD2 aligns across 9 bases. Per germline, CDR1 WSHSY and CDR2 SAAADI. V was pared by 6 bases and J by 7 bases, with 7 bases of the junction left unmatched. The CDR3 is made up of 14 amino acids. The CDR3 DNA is TGCGCCAGCAGGCCAGCGGGAGGTTATAATGAGCAGTTCTTC. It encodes CASRPAGGYNEQFF.

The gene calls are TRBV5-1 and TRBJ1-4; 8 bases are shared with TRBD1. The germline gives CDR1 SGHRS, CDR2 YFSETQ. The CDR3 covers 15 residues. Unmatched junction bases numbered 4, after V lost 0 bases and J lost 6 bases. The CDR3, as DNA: TGCGCCAGCAGCTTGGAGGGCAGGGGGCATGAAAAACTGTTTTTT. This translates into CASSLEGRGHEKLFF.

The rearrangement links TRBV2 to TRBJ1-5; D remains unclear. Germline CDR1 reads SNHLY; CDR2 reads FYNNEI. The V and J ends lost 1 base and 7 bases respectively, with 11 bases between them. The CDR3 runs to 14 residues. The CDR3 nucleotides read TGTGCCAGCAGTGAAGGGGGTCCCTGGCAGCCCCAGCATTTT. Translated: CASSEGGPWQPQHF.

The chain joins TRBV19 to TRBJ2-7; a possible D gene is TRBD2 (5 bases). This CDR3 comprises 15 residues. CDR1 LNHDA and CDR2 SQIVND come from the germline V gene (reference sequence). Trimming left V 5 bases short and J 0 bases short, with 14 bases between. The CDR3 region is CASSPQARGSYEQYF. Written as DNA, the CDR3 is TGTGCCAGTAGTCCTCAGGCCCGGGGCTCCTACGAGCAGTACTTC.

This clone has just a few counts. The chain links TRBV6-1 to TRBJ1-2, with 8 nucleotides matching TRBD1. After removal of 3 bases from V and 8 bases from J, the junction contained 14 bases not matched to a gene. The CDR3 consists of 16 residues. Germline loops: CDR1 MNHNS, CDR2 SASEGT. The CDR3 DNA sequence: TGTGCCAGCAGTGACCGTACCCGACAGGGGACCTCGGGCTACACCTTC. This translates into CASSDRTRQGTSGYTF.

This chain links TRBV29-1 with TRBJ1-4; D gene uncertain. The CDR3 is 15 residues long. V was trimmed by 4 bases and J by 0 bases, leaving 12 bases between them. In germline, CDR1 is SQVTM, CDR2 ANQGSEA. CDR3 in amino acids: CSVGVRSATNEKLFF. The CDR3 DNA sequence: TGCAGCGTTGGGGTTCGATCCGCAACTAATGAAAAACTGTTTTTT.

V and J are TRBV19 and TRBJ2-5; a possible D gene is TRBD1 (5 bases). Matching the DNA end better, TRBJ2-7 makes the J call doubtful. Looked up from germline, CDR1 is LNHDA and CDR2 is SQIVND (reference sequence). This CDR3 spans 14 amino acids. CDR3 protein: CASSTRSHRYEQYF. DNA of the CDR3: TGTGCCAGTAGTACCCGTTCTCACAGGTACGAGCAGTACTTC.

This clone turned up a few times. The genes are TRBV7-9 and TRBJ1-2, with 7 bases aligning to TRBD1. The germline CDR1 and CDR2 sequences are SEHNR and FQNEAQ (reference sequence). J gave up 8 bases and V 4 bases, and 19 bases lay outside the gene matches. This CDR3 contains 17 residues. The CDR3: CASSSGGFGSSSAGYTF. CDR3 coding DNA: TGTGCCAGCAGCTCAGGGGGGTTCGGGTCATCCAGCGCCGGCTACACCTTC.

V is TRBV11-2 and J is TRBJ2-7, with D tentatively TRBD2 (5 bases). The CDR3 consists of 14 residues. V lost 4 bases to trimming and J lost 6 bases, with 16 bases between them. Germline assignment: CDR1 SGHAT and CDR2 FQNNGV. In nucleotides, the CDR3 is TGTGCCAGCAGCTCCCCCGGGGTACGGGGCGAGCAGTACTTC. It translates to CASSSPGVRGEQYF.

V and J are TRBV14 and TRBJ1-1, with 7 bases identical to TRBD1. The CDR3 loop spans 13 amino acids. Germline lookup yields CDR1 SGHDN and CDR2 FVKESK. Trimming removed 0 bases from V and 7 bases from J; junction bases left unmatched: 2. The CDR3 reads CASSQEGDSEAFF. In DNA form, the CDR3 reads TGTGCCAGCAGCCAAGAGGGGGACAGTGAAGCTTTCTTT.

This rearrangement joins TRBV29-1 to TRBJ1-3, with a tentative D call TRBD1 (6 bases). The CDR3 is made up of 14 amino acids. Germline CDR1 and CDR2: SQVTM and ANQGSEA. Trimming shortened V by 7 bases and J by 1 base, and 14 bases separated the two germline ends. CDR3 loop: CSAGNTGSGNTIYF. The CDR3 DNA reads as TGCAGCGCCGGTAATACAGGGTCTGGAAACACCATATATTTT.

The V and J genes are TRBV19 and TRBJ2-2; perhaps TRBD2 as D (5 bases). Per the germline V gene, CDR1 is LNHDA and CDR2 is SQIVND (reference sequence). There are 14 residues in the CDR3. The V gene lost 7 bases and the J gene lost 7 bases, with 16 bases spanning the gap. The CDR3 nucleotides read TGTGCCAGTAAGGAAACCTTAGCGTTCGGGGAGCTGTTTTTT. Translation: CASKETLAFGELFF.

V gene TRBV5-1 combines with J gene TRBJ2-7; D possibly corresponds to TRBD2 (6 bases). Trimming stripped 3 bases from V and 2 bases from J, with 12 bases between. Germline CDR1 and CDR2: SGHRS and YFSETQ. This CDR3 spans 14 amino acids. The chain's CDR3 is CASSSTPGAYEQYF. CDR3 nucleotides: TGCGCCAGCAGCTCCACCCCGGGGGCCTACGAGCAGTACTTC.

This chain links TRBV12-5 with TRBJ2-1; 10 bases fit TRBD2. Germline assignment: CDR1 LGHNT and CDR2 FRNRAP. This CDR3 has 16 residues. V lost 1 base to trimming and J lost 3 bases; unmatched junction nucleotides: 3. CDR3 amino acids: CASGLGAGGFYNEQFF. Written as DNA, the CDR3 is TGTGCTAGTGGTTTGGGAGCGGGAGGGTTCTACAATGAGCAGTTCTTC.

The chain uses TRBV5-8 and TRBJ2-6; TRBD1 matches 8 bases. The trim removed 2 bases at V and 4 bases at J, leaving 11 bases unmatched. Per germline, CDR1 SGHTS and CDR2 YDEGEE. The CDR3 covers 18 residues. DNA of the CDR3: TGTGCCAGCAGCTTCGACAGGGGAAGTTTCTCCGGGGCCAACGTCCTGACTTTC. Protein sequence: CASSFDRGSFSGANVLTF. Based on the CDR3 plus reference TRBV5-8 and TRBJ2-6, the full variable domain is EAGVTQSPTHLIKTRGQQATLRCSPISGHTSVYWYQQALGLGLQFLLWYDEGEERNRGNFPPRFSGRQFPNYSSELNVNALELEDSALYLCASSFDRGSFSGANVLTFGAGSRLTVL.

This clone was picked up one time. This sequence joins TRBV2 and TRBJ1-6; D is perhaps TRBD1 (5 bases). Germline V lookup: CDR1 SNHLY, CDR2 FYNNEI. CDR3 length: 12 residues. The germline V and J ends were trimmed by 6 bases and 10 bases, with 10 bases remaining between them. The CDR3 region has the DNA TGTGCCAGCAGCAACACAGGATCACCCCTCCACTTT. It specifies CASSNTGSPLHF. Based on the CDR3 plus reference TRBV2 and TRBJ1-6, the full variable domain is EPEVTQTPSHQVTQMGQEVILRCVPISNHLYFYWYRQILGQKVEFLVSFYNNEISEKSEIFDDQFSVERPDGSNFTLKIRSTKLEDSAMYFCASSNTGSPLHFGNGTRLTVT.

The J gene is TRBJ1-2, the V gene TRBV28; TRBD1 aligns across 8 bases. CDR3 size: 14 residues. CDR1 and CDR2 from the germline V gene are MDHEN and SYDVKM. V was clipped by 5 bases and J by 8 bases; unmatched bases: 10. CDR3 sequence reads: CASSPPRTGLGYTF. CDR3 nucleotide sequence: TGTGCCAGCAGTCCGCCTAGGACAGGGTTAGGCTACACCTTC.

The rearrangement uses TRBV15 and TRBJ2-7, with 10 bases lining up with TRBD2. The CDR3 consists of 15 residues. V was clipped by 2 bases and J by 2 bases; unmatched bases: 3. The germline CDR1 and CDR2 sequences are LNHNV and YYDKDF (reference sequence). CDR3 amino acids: CATSRWSGRAYEQYF. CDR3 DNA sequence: TGTGCCACCAGCAGATGGAGCGGGAGGGCCTACGAGCAGTACTTC.

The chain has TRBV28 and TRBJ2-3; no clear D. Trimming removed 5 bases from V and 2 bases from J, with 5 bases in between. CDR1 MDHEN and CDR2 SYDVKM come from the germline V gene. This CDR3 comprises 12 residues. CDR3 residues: CASSPPTDTQYF. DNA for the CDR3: TGTGCCAGCAGTCCCCCCACAGATACGCAGTATTTT.

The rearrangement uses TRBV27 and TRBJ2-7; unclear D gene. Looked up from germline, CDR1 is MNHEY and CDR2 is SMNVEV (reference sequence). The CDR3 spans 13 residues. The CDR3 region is CASRNGQLVEQYF. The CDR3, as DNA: TGTGCTTCCAGAAACGGGCAGCTCGTCGAGCAGTACTTC.

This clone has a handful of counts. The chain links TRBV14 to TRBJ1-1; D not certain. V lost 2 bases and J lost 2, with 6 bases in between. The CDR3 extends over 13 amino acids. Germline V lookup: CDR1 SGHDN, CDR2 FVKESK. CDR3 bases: TGTGCCAGCAGCCAAAATCGAAACACTGAAGCTTTCTTT. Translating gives CASSQNRNTEAFF. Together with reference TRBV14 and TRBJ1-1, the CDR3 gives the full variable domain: EAGVTQFPSHSVIEKGQTVTLRCDPISGHDNLYWYRRVMGKEIKFLLHFVKESKQDESGMPNNRFLAERTGGTYSTLKVQPAELEDSGVYFCASSQNRNTEAFFGQGTRLTVV.

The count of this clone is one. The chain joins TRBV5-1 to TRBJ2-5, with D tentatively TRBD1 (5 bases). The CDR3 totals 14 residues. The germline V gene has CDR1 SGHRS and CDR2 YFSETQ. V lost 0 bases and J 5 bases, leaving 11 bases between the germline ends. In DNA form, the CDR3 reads TGCGCCAGCAGCTTGGTAGGGGCGCACGAGACCCAGTACTTC. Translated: CASSLVGAHETQYF.